Below are 27 T cell receptor beta chains sequenced from a single sample in a study of cytomegalovirus exposure and HLA in healthy donors. This PCR relied on a set of 60 Vbeta primers and 13 Jbeta primers. The protocol was immunoSEQ multiplex PCR, while the TCRdb copy is restricted to in-frame clones and leaves out a portion. The sample consists of more than 100,000 clones, roughly 80% of them appearing once. Material for sequencing was PBMCs. The receptors shown here come from a man under 40 in good health and CMV-seronegative.

The J gene is TRBJ1-2, the V gene TRBV18; D is possibly TRBD1 (6 bases). This CDR3 comprises 15 residues. Germline assignment: CDR1 KGHSH and CDR2 LQKENI. Between the trimmed V and J ends, which lost 1 base and 5 bases, there was a span of 14 bases. The CDR3 sequence is CASSPLEGTSYGYTF. CDR3 nucleotides: TGTGCCAGCTCACCACTAGAGGGGACATCTTATGGCTACACCTTC. Full variable domain (rest looked up from reference TRBV18 and TRBJ1-2): NAGVMQNPRHLVRRRGQEARLRCSPMKGHSHVYWYRQLPEEGLKFMVYLQKENIIDESGMPKERFSAEFPKEGPSILRIQQVVRGDSAAYFCASSPLEGTSYGYTFGSGTRLTVV.

The V and J genes are TRBV7-9 and TRBJ1-6, with 7 nucleotides matching TRBD1. The CDR3 sequence is 15 residues long. J gave up 7 bases and V 5 bases, and 8 bases lay outside the gene matches. The germline V gene has CDR1 SEHNR and CDR2 FQNEAQ (reference sequence). CDR3 residues: CASSKSGQRNSPLHF. The CDR3 region has the DNA TGTGCCAGCAGCAAATCGGGACAGCGAAATTCACCCCTCCACTTT.

This clone has a handful of counts. The chain carries TRBV6-9 and TRBJ2-5, with a tentative D call TRBD2 (5 bases). The CDR3 covers 14 residues. V lost 8 bases to trimming and J lost 4 bases, with 17 bases between them. Germline V gene lookup returns CDR1 MNHGY and CDR2 SVAAGI. In DNA form, the CDR3 reads TGTGCCAGCCTAGTCCCACTAGAACGAGAGACCCAGTACTTC. Translating it yields CASLVPLERETQYF.

This clone was seen once. The chain carries TRBV16 and TRBJ1-2; 7 bases fit TRBD1. This CDR3 has 15 amino acids. J was trimmed by 4 bases and V by 3 bases; bases with no gene match: 8. Germline CDR1 KGHSY, CDR2 FQNENV. The CDR3 bases are TGTGCCAGCAGCCAGCGACAGGGACCTCTCTATGGCTACACCTTC. Amino acids: CASSQRQGPLYGYTF.

This chain joins TRBV6-5 and TRBJ2-7, with D possibly TRBD1 on 5 matching bases. With 6 bases removed from V and 2 bases from J, the gap between germline ends came to 14 bases. This CDR3 has 14 residues. CDR1 and CDR2 (germline): MNHEY, SVGAGI. CDR3 bases: TGTGCCAGCAGCCTGACAGCGTGGACCTACGAGCAGTACTTC. It specifies CASSLTAWTYEQYF.

The V gene is TRBV14, the J gene TRBJ2-5; TRBD1 matches at 7 bases. Trimming removed 4 bases from V and 7 bases from J; junction bases left unmatched: 9. CDR1 and CDR2 (germline): SGHDN, FVKESK. CDR3 length: 14 amino acids. CDR3 sequence reads: CASSPSQGSGTQYF. The CDR3 region has the DNA TGTGCCAGCAGCCCATCACAGGGGAGTGGGACCCAGTACTTC.

Points on this clone: The junction departs from the called germline gene at one end, perhaps through a read error. The chain carries TRBV7-9 and TRBJ2-2, with 10 positions matching TRBD1. Germline assignment: CDR1 SEHNR and CDR2 FQNEAQ (reference sequence). This CDR3 spans 16 amino acids. The CDR3 here is CSSSQARTGGTGELFF. As DNA, the CDR3 is TGTTCCAGCAGCCAGGCCAGGACAGGGGGCACCGGGGAGCTGTTTTTT.

In this sample, this clone turned up once. The chain couples TRBV2 to TRBJ2-7; TRBD1 agrees at 11 bases. Germline V gives CDR1 SNHLY, CDR2 FYNNEI. CDR3 length: 16 residues. Germline trimming cut 4 bases from V and 6 bases from J; bases unmatched to any gene: 11. The DNA of the CDR3 is TGTGCCAGCAGTGCGTCCCGGGACAGGGGGGAAGGCGAGCAGTACTTC. Amino acid sequence: CASSASRDRGEGEQYF.

This clone appeared a few times. V usage is TRBV4-3 and J usage is TRBJ2-4, with 11 bases lining up with TRBD2. The CDR3 is 18 amino acids. With 0 bases clipped from V and 6 bases from J, the junction kept 10 bases outside the gene matches. Germline CDR1 reads LGHNA; CDR2 reads YSLEER. The CDR3 reads CASSQDLTSGVMGNIQYF. CDR3 coding DNA: TGCGCCAGCAGCCAAGATTTGACTAGCGGGGTTATGGGAAACATTCAGTACTTC.

The CDR3 is CASSEAPPPTGALFF. The CDR3 DNA sequence: TGTGCCAGCAGTGAAGCGCCCCCCCCGACAGGGGCACTGTTTTTT. The chain is built from TRBV2 and TRBJ1-4, with TRBD1 identical over 8 bases. Trimming cost V 0 bases and J 13 bases; bases outside gene matches: 10. The germline CDR1 and CDR2 sequences are SNHLY and FYNNEI. CDR3 length equals 15 residues.

The chain has TRBV25-1 and TRBJ1-3; 12 bases are shared with TRBD1. This CDR3 comprises 17 residues. Per germline, CDR1 MGHDK and CDR2 SYGVNS. The J segment lost 5 bases and the V segment lost 3 bases, leaving 8 bases of the junction unmatched. The CDR3 loop reads CASSDSGTGGARNTIYF. CDR3 bases: TGTGCCAGCAGTGATAGCGGGACAGGGGGCGCGAGAAACACCATATATTTT.

The chain joins TRBV5-4 to TRBJ2-5; D possibly corresponds to TRBD2 (5 bases). The CDR3 sequence is 12 residues long. Germline values: CDR1 SGHNT, CDR2 YYREEE (reference sequence). Trimming took 4 bases from V and 4 from J, leaving 8 bases between them. The CDR3 is CASSPRGETQYF. For the CDR3, the DNA is TGTGCCAGCAGCCCTCGGGGAGAGACCCAGTACTTC.

This clone was recorded only once. The rearrangement links TRBV4-1 to TRBJ1-6, with TRBD1 matching 10 bases. Germline V lookup: CDR1 MGHRA, CDR2 YSYEKL. The trim removed 1 base at V and 0 bases at J, leaving 0 bases unmatched. The length of the CDR3 is 17 residues. CDR3 region: CASSQGTGGSYNSPLHF. The CDR3 DNA follows: TGCGCCAGCAGCCAAGGGACAGGGGGCTCCTATAATTCACCCCTCCACTTT.

The chain joins TRBV7-2 to TRBJ1-3, with D possibly matching TRBD1 (5 bases). Germline V gene lookup returns CDR1 SGHTA and CDR2 FQGNSA. The CDR3 runs 16 residues. Trimming shortened V by 0 bases and J by 0 bases, and 9 bases separated the two germline ends. The CDR3 nucleotides read TGTGCCAGCAGCTTAGCGGGACTTAGCTCTGGAAACACCATATATTTT. The encoded protein is CASSLAGLSSGNTIYF.

This chain joins TRBV7-6 and TRBJ2-2, with TRBD2 matching over 11 bases. Germline-derived CDR1 and CDR2 are SGHVS and FNYEAQ. V shed 1 base, J shed 4 bases, and the junction held 2 bases outside the gene matches. The CDR3 has 16 amino acids. Here the CDR3 DNA reads TGTGCCAGCAGCTTAGTACTAGCGGGGGCCACCGGGGAGCTGTTTTTT. Translating gives CASSLVLAGATGELFF.

This rearrangement joins TRBV29-1 to TRBJ1-6, with D hard to call. The V gene's germline CDR1 is SQVTM and CDR2 ANQGSEA. The CDR3 length is 11 residues. V was clipped by 0 bases and J by 14 bases, with 8 bases between them. The CDR3 DNA sequence: TGCAGCGTTGAAGAGGGCTATTCCCTCCACTTT. It codes for CSVEEGYSLHF. Full variable domain (missing parts from reference TRBV29-1 and TRBJ1-6): SAVISQKPSRDICQRGTSLTIQCQVDSQVTMMFWYRQQPGQSLTLIATANQGSEATYESGFVIDKFPISRPNLTFSTLTVSNMSPEDSSIYLCSVEEGYSLHFGNGTRLTVT.

This chain links TRBV25-1 with TRBJ1-2; tentative D call: TRBD1 (6 bases). V lost 0 bases to trimming and J lost 7 bases, with 12 bases between them. The CDR3 contains 14 residues. Per the germline V gene, CDR1 is MGHDK and CDR2 is SYGVNS. The CDR3 is CASSEYTRGGGYTF. The DNA for the CDR3 is TGTGCCAGCAGTGAATATACCAGGGGCGGTGGCTACACCTTC.

This clone was seen a few times. The V and J genes are TRBV6-5 and TRBJ2-7; D gene uncertain. Germline assignment: CDR1 MNHEY and CDR2 SVGAGI. Trimming left V 6 bases short and J 0 bases short, with 12 bases between. There are 14 residues in the CDR3. This chain's CDR3 is CASSRRRSSYEQYF. The CDR3 nucleotides read TGTGCCAGCAGCCGGAGACGGAGCTCCTACGAGCAGTACTTC.

Worth noting for this clone: This sample includes further DNA sequences coding for the same CDR3. The chain has TRBV7-8 and TRBJ2-7; weak D call: TRBD1 (5 bases). Germline V gene sequence: CDR1 SGHVS, CDR2 FQNEAQ. This CDR3 is 13 amino acids long. Trimming cost V 6 bases and J 4 bases, with 13 bases left between them. Here the CDR3 reads CASRHRPAYEQYF. DNA of the CDR3: TGTGCCAGCAGGCACAGGCCGGCTTACGAGCAGTACTTC.

In its sample, this clone was seen once. This chain links TRBV5-6 with TRBJ2-7; possible D gene TRBD2, 6 bases. Germline V gene sequence: CDR1 SGHDT, CDR2 YYEEEE. The CDR3 has 16 amino acids. V was cut by 0 bases and J by 0 bases, with 13 bases left in between. The CDR3 nucleotides are TGTGCCAGCAGCTTGGAGCCGGGGGTCAACTCCTACGAGCAGTACTTC. Residues: CASSLEPGVNSYEQYF.

This chain joins TRBV6-6 and TRBJ1-5; perhaps TRBD1 as D (5 bases). The germline V and J ends were trimmed by 6 bases and 3 bases, with 18 bases remaining between them. Germline V gene data show CDR1 as MNHNY and CDR2 as SVGAGI (reference sequence). The CDR3 length is 16 residues. The CDR3 protein is CASSPRGGPNNQPQHF. CDR3 coding DNA: TGTGCCAGCAGCCCTCGGGGGGGTCCAAACAATCAGCCCCAGCATTTT.

The rearrangement uses TRBV7-9 and TRBJ2-5; TRBD2 matches at 12 bases. CDR1 and CDR2 (germline): SEHNR, FQNEAQ (reference sequence). J gave up 3 bases and V 1 base, and 6 bases lay outside the gene matches. The length of the CDR3 is 17 residues. The CDR3 DNA follows: TGTGCCAGCAGCTTAGGGACTAGCGGGGATGGGGAAGAGACCCAGTACTTC. Residues: CASSLGTSGDGEETQYF.

The rearrangement joins TRBV7-2 to TRBJ1-4; 8 bases line up with TRBD1. The CDR3 totals 16 residues. J gave up 7 bases and V 6 bases, and 13 bases lay outside the gene matches. Germline V lookup: CDR1 SGHTA, CDR2 FQGNSA. The CDR3 is CASSLLGQGAGEKLFF. Written as DNA, the CDR3 is TGTGCCAGCAGTCTCCTCGGGCAGGGGGCAGGTGAAAAACTGTTTTTT. The whole variable domain, remainder taken from reference TRBV7-2 and TRBJ1-4, is GAGVSQSPSNKVTEKGKDVELRCDPISGHTALYWYRQSLGQGLEFLIYFQGNSAPDKSGLPSDRFSAERTGGSVSTLTIQRTQQEDSAVYLCASSLLGQGAGEKLFFGSGTQLSVL.

The chain recombines TRBV6-6 with TRBJ1-5; 7 positions agree with TRBD1. The CDR3 is made up of 16 amino acids. V gave up 7 bases and J gave up 2 bases; unmatched junction bases: 11. CDR1 is MNHNY and CDR2 is SVGAGI in the germline V gene (reference sequence). The CDR3 region is CASTDGRGRGNQPQHF. CDR3 nucleotides: TGTGCCAGCACCGACGGGAGGGGGCGAGGCAATCAGCCCCAGCATTTT.

The table lists this clone with a few counts. The genes are TRBV5-4 and TRBJ1-4; D uncertain. V lost 0 bases and J lost 4, with 7 bases in between. Germline loops: CDR1 SGHNT, CDR2 YYREEE (reference sequence). The CDR3 is 14 residues long. The CDR3 here is CASSLGGVNEKLFF. In nucleotides, the CDR3 is TGTGCCAGCAGCTTGGGCGGAGTTAATGAAAAACTGTTTTTT.

This clone has more than one count but fewer than ten. The gene calls are TRBV10-3 and TRBJ2-5; D is unclear. The CDR3 spans 13 residues. Germline V lookup: CDR1 ENHRY, CDR2 SYGVKD. Deletions cut 2 bases from V and 5 bases from J, with 9 bases between. The CDR3 spells CAISEASWETQYF. CDR3 nucleotide sequence: TGTGCCATCAGTGAGGCTAGTTGGGAGACCCAGTACTTC.

In its sample, this clone was seen once. A junction end diverges from the germline sequence, so it may reflect a read error. The chain couples TRBV5-1 to TRBJ2-4, with 12 bases that match TRBD1. The CDR3 sequence is 16 residues long. CDR1 and CDR2 (germline): SGHRS, YFSETQ. CDR3 loop: CASSLGQGAAKNSQYF. The CDR3 DNA follows: TGCGCCAGCAGCCTGGGACAGGGGGCGGCCAAAAACAGTCAGTACTTC.